A selection of T cell receptor beta chains follows, all from one sample in a study of T cells in Graves' hyperthyroidism and ophthalmopathy. Using its own MiXCR run on the multiplex PCR reads, TCRdb lists one record per CDR3 protein. The data show approximately 520,000 distinct CDR3 sequences, roughly 24% seen once. The sequencing sample was made of blood. The source of these receptors is a woman in her twenties or thirties with Graves' ophthalmopathy. CDR3s include the opening cysteine and the closing phenylalanine or tryptophan. The D gene is left open where the match is weak. Not every row has a clone size; where given, it reads once, few, many or a size class.

abundance	v_gene	d_gene	j_gene	CDR3nt	CDR3aa
many	TRBV7-2	NA	TRBJ2-7	TGTGCCAGCAGCTTAGGACAGCTCAACGAGCAGTACTTC	CASSLGQLNEQYF
few	TRBV18	TRBD1	TRBJ1-3	TGTGCCAGCTCACCACCGGGACAGAGCTCTGGAAACACCATATATTTT	CASSPPGQSSGNTIYF
NA	TRBV20-1	NA	TRBJ1-1	TGCAGTGCTAGACGGGAGAACACTGAAGCTTGCTTT	CSARRENTEACF
many	TRBV2	NA	TRBJ2-7	TGTGCCAGCACCCCTCCCTCGGCCTACGAGCAGTACTTC	CASTPPSAYEQYF
many	TRBV27	TRBD1	TRBJ1-1	TGTGCCAGCAGACCGACAGGGTCACACACTGAAGCTTTCTTT	CASRPTGSHTEAFF
many	TRBV6-2/TRBV6-3	NA	TRBJ1-1	TGTGCCAGCACAAGCAGAATGAACACTGAAGCTTTCTTT	CASTSRMNTEAFF
many	TRBV12-3/TRBV12-4	NA	TRBJ2-7	TGTGCCAGCAGTTTCATTACAGGCTATTCCTACGAGCAGTACTTC	CASSFITGYSYEQYF
many	TRBV20-1	NA	TRBJ2-5	TGCAGTGCTAGAGCTAGGCCAGTGCAAGAGACCCAGTACTTC	CSARARPVQETQYF
NA	TRBV28	TRBD1	TRBJ2-7	TGTGCCAGCAGCTTAGGACCGGGACAGTCTTGGGAGCAGTACTTC	CASSLGPGQSWEQYF
many	TRBV7-6	NA	TRBJ1-2	TGTGCCAGCAGCTTAGCGGGTGAGGGCGGCTATGGCTACACCTTC	CASSLAGEGGYGYTF
many	TRBV28	NA	TRBJ1-3	TGTGCCAGCAGTTCAACGGGACACGGTCGAAACACCATATATTTT	CASSSTGHGRNTIYF
NA	TRBV20-1	NA	TRBJ1-3	TGCAGTGCTAGCAACAGGGTATACTCTGGAAACACCATATATTTT	CSASNRVYSGNTIYF
many	TRBV4-2	NA	TRBJ2-7	TGTGCCAGCAGCCAAGATCCGGGACTGAACTACGAGCAGTACTTC	CASSQDPGLNYEQYF
many	TRBV6-2/TRBV6-3	TRBD2	TRBJ2-7	TGTGCCAGCAGTTACTCGCGGACTAGCGGGGGGAACTCCTACGAGCAGTACTTC	CASSYSRTSGGNSYEQYF
NA	TRBV12-3/TRBV12-4	NA	TRBJ1-5	TGTGCCAGCAGTTTAGGGGGTATAGCGTGGCAGCCCCAGCATTTT	CASSLGGIAWQPQHF
many	TRBV10-3	NA	TRBJ2-7	TGTGCCATCAGTGGGCCCTCAGGGGACCCCAACGAGCAGTACTTC	CAISGPSGDPNEQYF
NA	TRBV7-3	NA	TRBJ2-5	TGTGCCAGCAGCTTAATGGTGCAAGAGACCCAGTACTTC	CASSLMVQETQYF
many	TRBV9	NA	TRBJ2-7	TGTGCCAGCAGCGCCTTTGGGACGCTGGGGGAGCAGTACTTC	CASSAFGTLGEQYF
NA	TRBV28	TRBD1	TRBJ2-7	TGTGCCAGCATCAGGTCAGGGGGATCCTACGAGCAGTACTTC	CASIRSGGSYEQYF
few	TRBV14	NA	TRBJ2-2	TGTGCCAGCAGCCCGGGGGGCCCAGGAACCGGGGAGCTGTTTTTT	CASSPGGPGTGELFF
many	TRBV12-3/TRBV12-4	NA	TRBJ2-7	TGTGCCAGCAGTTTAAGTGGACCCAGGACCGACTACGAGCAGTACTTC	CASSLSGPRTDYEQYF
NA	TRBV9	NA	TRBJ1-2	TGTGCCAGCAGCGTGAGGACGGGGGACTATGGCTACACCTTC	CASSVRTGDYGYTF
many	TRBV12-3/TRBV12-4	NA	TRBJ1-1	TGTGCCAGCAGTCCGCAGGACGGGAACACTGAAGCTTTCTTT	CASSPQDGNTEAFF
NA	TRBV20-1	NA	TRBJ1-1	TGCTGTGCCCGAACTAACACTGAAGCTTTCTTT	CCARTNTEAFF
NA	TRBV2	NA	TRBJ1-1	TGTGCCAGCAGTGACATCCCCCTTAAGGATGAAGCTTTCTTT	CASSDIPLKDEAFF
many	TRBV7-9	TRBD2	TRBJ2-7	TGTGCCAGCAGACCGGGACTAGGAAAAAGCTACGAGCAGTACTTC	CASRPGLGKSYEQYF
many	TRBV5-6	NA	TRBJ1-2	TGTGCCAGCAGCTTTGATTGGACAGAGCTATATGGCTACACCTTC	CASSFDWTELYGYTF
many	TRBV10-3	NA	TRBJ1-2	TGTGCCATCAGTGAGTCGATAGTCGGATCCCTGACTGGGGGCTACACCTTC	CAISESIVGSLTGGYTF
few	TRBV12-3/TRBV12-4	TRBD1	TRBJ1-2	TGTGCCAGCAGCACGGACAGGGATGGCTACACCTTC	CASSTDRDGYTF
many	TRBV15	NA	TRBJ1-5	TGTGCCACCAGCAGAGCCCCGGATGGTCAGCCCCAGCATTTT	CATSRAPDGQPQHF
many	TRBV20-1	NA	TRBJ1-2	TGCAGTGCCGGCGGGGACTATGGCTACACCTTC	CSAGGDYGYTF
many	TRBV12-3/TRBV12-4	NA	TRBJ1-5	TGTGCCAGCCCAAACCCGACAGAGAGCAATCAGCCCCAGCATTTT	CASPNPTESNQPQHF
NA	TRBV27	NA	TRBJ1-5	TGTGCCAGCAGCGACGGACGGATAGGCAATCAGCCCCAGCATTTT	CASSDGRIGNQPQHF
NA	TRBV7-8	NA	TRBJ1-1	TGTGCCAGCAGCTTAGCCCCCCAGGGATCGGGGAACACTGAAGCTTTCTTT	CASSLAPQGSGNTEAFF
NA	TRBV12-5	NA	TRBJ1-1	TGTGCTAGTGGTTTGGCTGAAGCTTTCTTT	CASGLAEAFF
many	TRBV11-2	NA	TRBJ1-2	TGTGCCTCCCGACCCATAGCGTACTATGGCTACACCTTC	CASRPIAYYGYTF
many	TRBV20-1	TRBD2	TRBJ2-5	TGCAGTGCTAGCCGCGGGACTAGCGTCCTAACAACCCAAGAGACCCAGTACTTC	CSASRGTSVLTTQETQYF
once	TRBV5-1	NA	TRBJ1-1	TGCGCCAGCAGCTTGGACGACGCCACTGAAGCTTTCTTT	CASSLDDATEAFF
few	TRBV30	TRBD1	TRBJ1-1	TGTGCCTGGAGTAACAGGGGAATAAACACTGAAGCTTTCTTT	CAWSNRGINTEAFF
few	TRBV20-1	TRBD2	TRBJ2-5	TGCAGTGCTAGAGACAGCGGGACGGAGACCCAGTACTTC	CSARDSGTETQYF
NA	TRBV6-4	NA	TRBJ2-7	TGTGCCAGCAGCGACTACGCCTACGAGCAGTACTTC	CASSDYAYEQYF
NA	TRBV10-3	NA	TRBJ2-7	TGTGCCATCAGTAAGGGTTCCTACGAGCAGTACTTC	CAISKGSYEQYF
many	TRBV2	TRBD1	TRBJ2-7	TGTGCCAGCCACTTGGACAGGGCCGAGCAGTACTTC	CASHLDRAEQYF
few	TRBV27	TRBD1	TRBJ1-5	TGTGCCAGCAGATTATTGGGACAGAGGTATAGCAATCAGCCCCAGCATTTT	CASRLLGQRYSNQPQHF
many	TRBV29-1	NA	TRBJ1-2	TGCAGCGTTGGAGGGGGGGGCCCGATTAACTATGGCTACACCTTC	CSVGGGGPINYGYTF
many	TRBV19	NA	TRBJ1-1	TGTGCCAGCACGGACGGGAACACTGAAGCTTTCTTT	CASTDGNTEAFF
many	TRBV11-2	NA	TRBJ2-7	TGTGCCAGCAGCCGCCGGGACCCGCCACCCTACGAGCAGTACTTC	CASSRRDPPPYEQYF
NA	TRBV27	NA	TRBJ2-5	TGTGCCAGCAGTCTAGGATCGGCCGAGGGGCAAGAGACCCGGTACTTC	CASSLGSAEGQETRYF
NA	TRBV29-1	NA	TRBJ1-5	TGCAGCGTTCTGACTTTTTCGTCCCAGCATTTT	CSVLTFSSQHF
NA	TRBV18	NA	TRBJ1-1	TGTGCCAGCTCGACCCAGGAGGGGGTGAACACTGAAGCTTTCTTT	CASSTQEGVNTEAFF
many	TRBV2	NA	TRBJ1-1	TGTGCCAGCAGTGAAGGGGACGGTTTAACTGAAGCTTTCTTT	CASSEGDGLTEAFF
few	TRBV15	TRBD1	TRBJ2-7	TGTGCCACCAGTTCCAAATCCGGACAGGGCCGCGCGTACGAGCAGTACTTC	CATSSKSGQGRAYEQYF
many	TRBV6-1	TRBD1	TRBJ1-3	TGTGCCAGCAGCCCCGGGACAGGGAAAAACACCATATATTTT	CASSPGTGKNTIYF
many	TRBV19	NA	TRBJ2-7	TGTGCCAGTAGAGCAGGGTACAGCTACGAGCAGTACTTC	CASRAGYSYEQYF
many	TRBV19	NA	TRBJ2-7	TGTGCCAGTAGTATTAGCGGCCCCTACGAGCAGTACTTC	CASSISGPYEQYF